This T cell receptor beta chain was obtained from a study of T cells in Graves' hyperthyroidism and ophthalmopathy. Notes on the study in general: Most clonotypes expanded in thyroid above 0.001 were likewise present in blood.

Trimming removed 3 bases from V and 4 bases from J, with 12 bases in between. CDR1 is SQVTM and CDR2 is ANQGSEA in the germline V gene. CDR3 size: 14 residues. Stable disease denoted Graves' hyperthyroidism without ophthalmopathy progression within 18 months. Hyperthyroidism in the patients, aged 18 to 65, was newly diagnosed and under 2 months in duration. Exclusion criteria comprised uncontrolled infection, other autoimmune disease, pregnancy or lactation. The CDR3 regions of TCR beta were amplified from RNA transcripts. The primer set for the first-round RT-PCR of the TCR CDR3 was HTBI. TCRdb re-called the multiplex PCR reads through MiXCR, storing one row per CDR3 protein. The sample includes some 50,000 distinct CDR3 sequences, roughly 51% of them seen just once. This clonotype was counted ten times or more. Its antigen remains unknown.

The genes are TRBV29-1 and TRBJ2-2; D is perhaps TRBD1 (6 bases). Material: peripheral blood or thyroid tissue (not recorded which). The sequence came from a young man with Graves' hyperthyroidism. The CDR3 loop is CSVDAGGSTGELFF. In nucleotides, the CDR3 is TGCAGCGTTGACGCTGGGGGCAGCACCGGGGAGCTGTTTTTT.